These 9 T cell receptor beta chains share one sample of origin, sequenced in a study of blood T cell repertoires in COVID-19. Only in-frame clones appear in the TCRdb table, and some are missing; sequencing was by immunoSEQ multiplex PCR. Of around 280,000 clones listed, approximately 90% are singletons. The sequenced sample consisted of peripheral blood. These TCRs come from a woman aged 45-60 years who had recovered from COVID-19.

The chain recombines TRBV4-3 with TRBJ2-1; possibly TRBD2 for D (5 bases). Germline V gives CDR1 LGHNA, CDR2 YSLEER. Trimming stripped 3 bases from V and 3 bases from J, with 9 bases between. The CDR3 covers 14 residues. CDR3 sequence: CASSQLALYNEQFF. In DNA form, the CDR3 reads TGCGCCAGCAGCCAGCTAGCCCTCTACAATGAGCAGTTCTTC.

J is TRBJ2-3 and V is TRBV5-6, with a weak D call TRBD2 (5 bases). Germline CDR1 SGHDT, CDR2 YYEEEE. The CDR3 contains 15 residues. V dropped 0 bases and J dropped 2 bases, with 10 bases sitting between them. The DNA for the CDR3 is TGTGCCAGCAGCTTGGGCGGACTTAACACAGATACGCAGTATTTT. Its translation is CASSLGGLNTDTQYF.

About this clone: This sample also contains other DNA sequences that code for the same CDR3. The chain has TRBV5-6 and TRBJ1-5, with D perhaps TRBD1 (6 bases). Germline V gives CDR1 SGHDT, CDR2 YYEEEE. V was trimmed by 0 bases and J by 2 bases, leaving 9 bases between them. The CDR3 has 15 amino acids. The CDR3 sequence: CASSLGAGGNQPQHF. For the CDR3, the DNA is TGTGCCAGCAGCTTGGGGGCAGGGGGCAATCAGCCCCAGCATTTT.

The count of this clone is one. The CDR3 DNA sequence: TGTGCCAGCAGCCAAGATATGGCGGGGGCGGGGAATGAGCAGTTCTTC. It is translated as CASSQDMAGAGNEQFF. The J gene is TRBJ2-1, the V gene TRBV4-2; TRBD2 is a possible D gene (7 bases). There are 16 residues in the CDR3. Per germline, CDR1 LGHNA and CDR2 YNFKEQ. V lost 0 bases and J 7 bases, leaving 16 bases between the germline ends.

The chain has TRBV30 and TRBJ2-7, with TRBD1 matching 8 bases. The CDR3 consists of 15 residues. V lost 2 bases and J lost 7; bases outside the gene matches: 13. From germline, CDR1 is GTSNPN and CDR2 SVGIG (reference sequence). CDR3 DNA: TGTGCCTGGAGTACCCGGACAGGGAGGCTTAAGGAGCAGTACTTC. Translated, it gives CAWSTRTGRLKEQYF.

The rearrangement joins TRBV5-1 to TRBJ2-3, with D perhaps matching TRBD2 (5 bases). V lost 0 bases to trimming and J lost 5 bases, with 13 bases between them. CDR1 is SGHRS and CDR2 is YFSETQ in the germline V gene. The CDR3 runs to 15 residues. CDR3 DNA sequence: TGCGCCAGCAGCTTGGAACTGCCGAGCGGAGATACGCAGTATTTT. Protein: CASSLELPSGDTQYF.

This clone was recorded only once. The chain is built from TRBV18 and TRBJ1-1; TRBD1 is a possible D gene (5 bases). Germline V gene sequence: CDR1 KGHSH, CDR2 LQKENI. V lost 2 bases, J lost 8 bases, and 12 bases lay in between. There are 13 residues in the CDR3. DNA for the CDR3: TGTGCCAGCTCACCAGGGACCGGGGGAGAAGCTTTCTTT. As protein: CASSPGTGGEAFF.

In this sample, this clone turned up once. The rearrangement links TRBV5-1 to TRBJ2-1, with TRBD2 matching over 7 bases. Germline V gene lookup returns CDR1 SGHRS and CDR2 YFSETQ. V lost 2 bases to trimming and J lost 10 bases; unmatched junction nucleotides: 6. The CDR3 loop spans 13 amino acids. In DNA, the CDR3 is TGCGCCAGCAGCTTTGAGCGGGATCGAGAGCAGTTCTTC. It is translated as CASSFERDREQFF.

CDR3 DNA sequence: TGCGCCAGCAGCTTAATGGGGGCCAACTATGGCTACACCTTC. Translation gives CASSLMGANYGYTF. The chain recombines TRBV5-1 with TRBJ1-2, with D possibly matching TRBD1 (6 bases). Per the germline V gene, CDR1 is SGHRS and CDR2 is YFSETQ. CDR3 length: 14 amino acids. Trimming removed 2 bases at V and 2 bases at J, with 10 bases between.